A single sample is the source of the 19 T cell receptor beta chains below, sequenced in a study of T cells in women clearing cervical HPV infection. Measured with immunoSEQ multiplex PCR; TCRdb has only the in-frame clones, and not every one. Recorded for this sample: 30,000 or so clones. Sequencing was done on a sample of blood buffy coat. These receptors originate from a woman between 18 and 75 years old with a cervical HPV16 infection that either progressed to CIN3+ or cleared (not recorded which).

In the case of this clone: The read finishes 3 residues shy of the CDR3 end, and the germline J gene is used to complete it. This chain joins TRBV5-1 and TRBJ2-2; no definite D call. The V end lost 0 bases, the J end lost 3 bases, and 9 bases lay between the germline ends. Germline loops: CDR1 SGHRS, CDR2 YFSETQ. The CDR3 contains 15 residues. The CDR3 DNA, read in part, is TGCGCCAGCAGCTTGGCTAACCGCTACACCGGGGAG. It encodes CASSLANRYTGE. The complete CDR3 reads CASSLANRYTGELFF. Variable domain in full (rest from reference TRBV5-1 and TRBJ2-2): KAGVTQTPRYLIKTRGQQVTLSCSPISGHRSVSWYQQTPGQGLQFLFEYFSETQRNKGNFPGRFSGRQFSNSRSEMNVSTLELGDSALYLCASSLANRYTGELFFGEGSRLTVL.

Notes on this clone: The observed sequence ends 3 residues before the CDR3 terminus, with the missing tail filled in from the germline J gene. This chain uses TRBV30 with TRBJ2-3; 14 bases align to TRBD2. This CDR3 has 16 amino acids. Germline lookup yields CDR1 GTSNPN and CDR2 SVGIG (reference sequence). Incomplete CDR3 DNA: TGTGCCTGGAGTCCCCCGGGGGGACTAGCGGGAGAGACG. Translation gives CAWSPPGGLAGET. From start to end, the CDR3 is CAWSPPGGLAGETQYF.

On this clone: The read gets to within 3 residues of the CDR3 end, and the germline J gene fills in the rest. The chain couples TRBV9 to TRBJ1-2; 7 bases line up with TRBD1. The V and J ends lost 3 bases and 4 bases, in that order; junction bases with no gene match: 3. Germline V lookup: CDR1 SGDLS, CDR2 YYNGEE. The CDR3 runs 13 residues. The CDR3 loop is CASSAGQFYGYTF. CDR3 bases read: TGTGCCAGCAGCGCGGGACAGTTCTATGGC.

With regard to this clone: The CDR3 goes on 3 residues after the read ends, and that part is filled in from the germline J gene. The rearrangement joins TRBV29-1 to TRBJ2-4; 8 nucleotides line up with TRBD1. This CDR3 region has 14 residues. Per germline, CDR1 SQVTM and CDR2 ANQGSEA. CDR3 DNA (partial): TGCAGCGTTTCCGGGGGACAGGCCGAATATGGT. Its translation is CSVSGGQAEYG. The entire CDR3 protein is CSVSGGQAEYGQYF.

The CDR3 bases that were read are TGTGCCAGCAGTCCAGGGTACGATCAGCCC. Translated: CASSPGYDQP. The entire CDR3 protein is CASSPGYDQPQHF. The chain joins TRBV28 to TRBJ1-5; TRBD1 is a possible D gene (5 bases). The DNA ends 3 residues before the CDR3 does, and the rest of the CDR3 is filled in from the germline J gene. V was clipped by 5 bases and J by 5 bases, with 10 bases between them. CDR1 MDHEN and CDR2 SYDVKM come from the germline V gene. CDR3 length: 13 amino acids.

About this clone itself: The read ends 3 residues shy of where the CDR3 ends; the end is completed using the germline J gene. The chain is built from TRBV5-4 and TRBJ2-1; 9 bases are shared with TRBD2. V was pared by 3 bases and J by 8 bases, with 6 bases of the junction left unmatched. There are 14 residues in the CDR3. The germline V gene encodes CDR1 SGHNT and CDR2 YYREEE (reference sequence). CDR3 in amino acids: CASSSGLANDEQFF. The sequenced CDR3 bases are TGTGCCAGCAGCTCAGGACTAGCGAACGATGAG.

CDR3 region: CASSLGQWAFF. Incomplete CDR3 DNA: TGTGCCAGCAGCTTGGGACAATGG. This chain connects TRBV11-2 to TRBJ1-1; a weak D match, TRBD1 (6 bases). The read halts 3 residues ahead of the CDR3 end, with the missing end drawn from the germline J gene. Germline CDR1 and CDR2: SGHAT and FQNNGV. The CDR3 spans 11 residues. Full variable domain (outside the CDR3, taken from reference TRBV11-2 and TRBJ1-1): EAGVAQSPRYKIIEKRQSVAFWCNPISGHATLYWYQQILGQGPKLLIQFQNNGVVDDSQLPKDRFSAERLKGVDSTLKIQPAKLEDSAVYLCASSLGQWAFFGQGTRLTVV.

Worth noting for this clone: The CDR3 end falls 3 residues outside the read, so it is completed with the germline J gene. Other nucleotide sequences in the sample specify the same CDR3. This chain uses TRBV11-3 with TRBJ1-2; TRBD1 agrees at 10 bases. The CDR3 sequence is 15 residues long. In germline, CDR1 is SGHNT, CDR2 YENEEA. The V and J ends lost 5 bases and 2 bases, in that order; junction bases with no gene match: 5. The CDR3: CASSLEGQGNYGYTF. The CDR3 bases that were read are TGTGCCAGCAGCCTGGAGGGACAGGGGAACTATGGC.

Details on this clone: Read data end 3 residues before the CDR3 end; the end is taken from the germline J gene. The chain recombines TRBV30 with TRBJ2-3; TRBD2 matches 9 bases. Per the germline V gene, CDR1 is GTSNPN and CDR2 is SVGIG (reference sequence). Trimming cost V 5 bases and J 1 base; bases outside gene matches: 4. The CDR3 is 14 residues long. CDR3 residues: CAWETSGRTDTQYF. The CDR3 bases that were read are TGTGCCTGGGAGACTAGCGGTCGCACAGATACG.

On this clone: The DNA ends 3 residues before the CDR3 does, and the rest of the CDR3 is filled in from the germline J gene. This rearrangement joins TRBV5-1 to TRBJ1-6; 7 positions match TRBD1. The CDR3 runs to 16 residues. V shed 6 bases, J shed 5 bases, and the junction held 11 bases outside the gene matches. The germline CDR1 and CDR2 sequences are SGHRS and YFSETQ. The CDR3 bases that were read are TGCGCCAGCAAAATATCGACAGGGACAAATAATTCACCC. It yields the protein CASKISTGTNNSP. The entire CDR3 reads CASKISTGTNNSPLHF.

Details on this clone: The read gets to within 3 residues of the CDR3 end, and the germline J gene fills in the rest. The chain is built from TRBV19 and TRBJ1-1, with 11 bases matching TRBD1. V was clipped by 6 bases and J by 5 bases; unmatched bases: 5. Per the germline V gene, CDR1 is LNHDA and CDR2 is SQIVND (reference sequence). The CDR3 contains 14 residues. The CDR3 here is CASRGTGGLTEAFF. Incomplete CDR3 DNA: TGTGCCAGTAGGGGGACAGGGGGTTTGACTGAA.

As regards this clone: Read data end 3 residues before the CDR3 end; the end is taken from the germline J gene. The chain joins TRBV5-6 to TRBJ2-7; D not certain. V was clipped by 6 bases and J by 6 bases, with 13 bases between them. The CDR3 contains 12 residues. Germline V gene sequence: CDR1 SGHDT, CDR2 YYEEEE. The sequenced CDR3 bases are TGTGCCAGCACCCGTGGTAGCAGCGAG. Protein sequence: CASTRGSSE. The CDR3 in its entirety is CASTRGSSEQYF.

Regarding this clone: The read is 3 residues too short to cover the CDR3 end, so that end is filled in from the germline J gene. V and J are TRBV29-1 and TRBJ2-7, with 7 positions matching TRBD1. The CDR3 consists of 15 residues. CDR1 SQVTM and CDR2 ANQGSEA come from the germline V gene. After removal of 4 bases from V and 1 base from J, the junction contained 10 bases not matched to a gene. This chain's CDR3 is CSVAQGQTPSYEQYF. CDR3 bases read: TGCAGCGTTGCACAGGGACAGACACCTTCCTACGAG.

Of note for this clone: The CDR3 end is not reached by the read, which stops 3 residues before it; the germline J gene fills it in. The rearrangement uses TRBV19 and TRBJ1-5; TRBD1 might be the D (5 bases). This CDR3 is 14 amino acids long. Per germline, CDR1 LNHDA and CDR2 SQIVND (reference sequence). V was pared by 6 bases and J by 2 bases, with 11 bases between. CDR3 loop: CASSSGAGNQPQHF. Partial CDR3 DNA: TGTGCCAGTAGCTCTGGGGCTGGCAATCAGCCC.

A word on this clone: The read terminates 3 residues ahead of where the CDR3 ends, so the germline J gene completes it. The chain carries TRBV7-6 and TRBJ1-2; 9 bases agree with TRBD1. The CDR3 covers 14 residues. CDR1 is SGHVS, CDR2 FNYEAQ, per germline. The CDR3 reads CASSSGQGSYDYTF. CDR3 bases read: TGTGCCAGCAGCTCGGGACAGGGCTCCTACGAC.

The CDR3 bases that were read are TGTGCCAGCAGCTTGCGACAGGGGGCCTACAATGAG. Protein product: CASSLRQGAYNE. The CDR3 reads in full as CASSLRQGAYNEQFF. V usage is TRBV5-4 and J usage is TRBJ2-1; 9 positions agree with TRBD1. The read ends 3 residues early relative to the CDR3; the germline J gene fills the gap. The CDR3 length is 15 residues. Germline assignment: CDR1 SGHNT and CDR2 YYREEE (reference sequence). After removal of 1 base from V and 2 bases from J, the junction contained 1 base not matched to a gene.

Notes on this clone: The read ends 3 residues early relative to the CDR3; the germline J gene fills the gap. The rearrangement uses TRBV19 and TRBJ2-2; TRBD2 aligns across 10 bases. CDR1 and CDR2 from the germline V gene are LNHDA and SQIVND (reference sequence). CDR3 size: 15 residues. Trimming removed 6 bases from V and 5 bases from J; junction bases left unmatched: 6. Incomplete CDR3 DNA: TGTGCCAGTAGCCAAGCGGGAGGGATAACCGGGGAG. It translates to CASSQAGGITGE. Given in full, the CDR3 is CASSQAGGITGELFF.

As regards this clone: The CDR3 goes on 3 residues after the read ends, and that part is filled in from the germline J gene. This chain uses TRBV13 with TRBJ2-7; D is uncertain. Germline CDR1 PRHDT, CDR2 FYEKMQ (reference sequence). V was cut by 3 bases and J by 4 bases, with 10 bases left in between. The CDR3 loop spans 13 amino acids. CDR3: CASSFLSEYEQYF. Partial CDR3 DNA: TGTGCCAGCAGCTTTCTCAGCGAGTACGAG.

Note on this clone: The CDR3 end is not reached by the read, which stops 3 residues before it; the germline J gene fills it in. The chain joins TRBV19 to TRBJ1-5; perhaps TRBD1 as D (6 bases). Per germline, CDR1 LNHDA and CDR2 SQIVND (reference sequence). The CDR3 length is 14 residues. With 10 bases removed from V and 4 bases from J, the gap between germline ends came to 17 bases. The sequenced part of the CDR3 DNA is TGTGCCATCCAAGGTACAGGGAAAAATCAGCCC. Amino acids: CAIQGTGKNQP. The whole CDR3 region reads CAIQGTGKNQPQHF.